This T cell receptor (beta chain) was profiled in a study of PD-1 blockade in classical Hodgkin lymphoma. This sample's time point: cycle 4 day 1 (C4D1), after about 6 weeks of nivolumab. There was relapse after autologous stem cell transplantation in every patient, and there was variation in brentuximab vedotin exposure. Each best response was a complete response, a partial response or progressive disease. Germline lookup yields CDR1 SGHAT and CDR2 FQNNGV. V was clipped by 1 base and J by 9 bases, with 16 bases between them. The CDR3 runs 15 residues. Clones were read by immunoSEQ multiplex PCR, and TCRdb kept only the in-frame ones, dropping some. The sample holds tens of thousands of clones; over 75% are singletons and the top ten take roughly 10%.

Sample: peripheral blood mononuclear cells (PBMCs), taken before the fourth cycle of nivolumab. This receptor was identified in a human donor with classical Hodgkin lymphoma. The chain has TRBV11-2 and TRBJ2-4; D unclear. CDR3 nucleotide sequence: TGTGCCAGCAGCTTAGGGGTCCCCCTGTTAGGCATTCAGTACTTC. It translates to CASSLGVPLLGIQYF. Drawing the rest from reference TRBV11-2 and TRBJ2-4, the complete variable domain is EAGVAQSPRYKIIEKRQSVAFWCNPISGHATLYWYQQILGQGPKLLIQFQNNGVVDDSQLPKDRFSAERLKGVDSTLKIQPAKLEDSAVYLCASSLGVPLLGIQYFGAGTRLSVL.